Below, 7 T cell receptor beta chains from the same sample are listed, as sequenced in a study of T cells in Graves' hyperthyroidism and ophthalmopathy. RNA transcripts yielded amplified TCR beta CDR3 regions. Initially, a first-round RT-PCR of the TCR CDR3 employed the HTBI primer set. TCRdb reprocessed the multiplex PCR reads with MiXCR, giving one entry per CDR3 protein. The table records 750,000 to 900,000 distinct CDR3 sequences, over 35% of them present only once. The sample comprised blood. Source of these receptors: a man between 18 and 29 years old with Graves' hyperthyroidism.

This clonotype has just a few counts. Here the CDR3 reads CSAREGSAYEQYF. The CDR3 nucleotides read TGCAGTGCTAGAGAGGGGAGTGCCTACGAGCAGTACTTC. V and J are TRBV20-1 and TRBJ2-7; D is possibly TRBD2 (5 bases). Germline lookup yields CDR1 DFQATT and CDR2 SNEGSKA (reference sequence). With 0 bases removed from V and 2 bases from J, the gap between germline ends came to 8 bases. The CDR3 is 13 residues long.

V is TRBV7-8 and J is TRBJ2-5; the D is unclear. The CDR3 is 14 residues long. V was trimmed by 4 bases and J by 1 base, leaving 10 bases between them. Germline-derived CDR1 and CDR2 are SGHVS and FQNEAQ. CDR3 protein: CASSSPELQETQYF. The CDR3 DNA reads TGTGCCAGCAGCTCACCCGAACTCCAAGAGACCCAGTACTTC.

This clonotype was detected once. The J gene is TRBJ2-5, the V gene TRBV10-3; the D is unclear. V gave up 3 bases and J gave up 3 bases, with 8 bases separating them. CDR1 is ENHRY and CDR2 is SYGVKD in the germline V gene. The CDR3 is made up of 13 amino acids. CDR3 protein: CAISDSQEETQYF. The CDR3 nucleotides are TGTGCCATCAGTGACAGCCAAGAAGAGACCCAGTACTTC.

This clonotype was seen only a few times. The V and J genes are TRBV20-1 and TRBJ1-3; 8 bases are a match to TRBD1. V gave up 0 bases and J gave up 2 bases; unmatched junction bases: 6. The CDR3 runs to 16 residues. Germline loops: CDR1 DFQATT, CDR2 SNEGSKA (reference sequence). CDR3 sequence: CSAREGQGATGNTIYF. The CDR3 DNA reads TGCAGTGCTAGAGAGGGTCAGGGGGCGACTGGAAACACCATATATTTT.

This clonotype has a handful of counts. The rearrangement uses TRBV10-3 and TRBJ1-5; 8 bases are a match to TRBD1. Germline lookup yields CDR1 ENHRY and CDR2 SYGVKD. The CDR3 runs to 15 residues. V trimming: 10 bases; J trimming: 4 bases; junction bases outside the gene matches: 12. The CDR3 region has the DNA TGTGCCAGCAGCTCGACAGGGGCCTTTAATCAGCCCCAGCATTTT. This encodes CASSSTGAFNQPQHF.

A note on this clonotype: A much larger clone sits a single nucleotide away, making a read error possible. The chain has TRBV9 and TRBJ1-1; no reliable D call. The CDR3 is 14 amino acids. Trimming stripped 2 bases from V and 1 base from J, with 9 bases between. The germline V gene has CDR1 SGDLS and CDR2 YYNGEE. CDR3 amino acids: CASSVPGRNTEAFF. Here the CDR3 DNA reads TGTGCCAGCAGCGTCCCCGGACGGAACACTGAAGCTTTCTTT.

V is TRBV10-3 and J is TRBJ2-5; either TRBD1 or TRBD2 may supply D (5 bases each). CDR1 is ENHRY, CDR2 SYGVKD, per germline. This CDR3 is 15 amino acids long. V gave up 0 bases and J gave up 9 bases, with 17 bases separating them. CDR3 coding DNA: TGTGCCATCAGTGAGTCGACGAGGGGACCTCAGCCCCAGTACTTC. It specifies CAISESTRGPQPQYF.